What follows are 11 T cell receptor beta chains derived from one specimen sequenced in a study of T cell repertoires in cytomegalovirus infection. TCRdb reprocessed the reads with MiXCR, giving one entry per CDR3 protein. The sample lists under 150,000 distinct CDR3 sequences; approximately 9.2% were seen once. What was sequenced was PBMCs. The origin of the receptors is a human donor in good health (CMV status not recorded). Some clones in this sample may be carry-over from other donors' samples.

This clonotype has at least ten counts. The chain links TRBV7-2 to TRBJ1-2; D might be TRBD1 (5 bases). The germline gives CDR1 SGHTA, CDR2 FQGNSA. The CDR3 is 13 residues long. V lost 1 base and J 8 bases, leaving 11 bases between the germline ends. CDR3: CASSLGVGRGYTF. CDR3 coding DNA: TGTGCCAGCAGCTTAGGTGTGGGACGCGGCTACACCTTC.

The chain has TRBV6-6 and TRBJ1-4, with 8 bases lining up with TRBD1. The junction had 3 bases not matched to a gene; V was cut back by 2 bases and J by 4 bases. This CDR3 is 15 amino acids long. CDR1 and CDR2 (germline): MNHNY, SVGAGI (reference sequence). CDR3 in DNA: TGTGCCAGCAGTTACGGACAGGGTGATAATGAAAAACTGTTTTTT. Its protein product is CASSYGQGDNEKLFF.

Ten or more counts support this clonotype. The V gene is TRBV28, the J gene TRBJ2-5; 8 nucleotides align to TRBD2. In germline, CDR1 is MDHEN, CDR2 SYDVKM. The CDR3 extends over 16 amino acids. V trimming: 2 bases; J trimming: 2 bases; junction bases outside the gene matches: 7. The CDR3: CASSLIVASGQETQYF. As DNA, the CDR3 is TGTGCCAGCAGTTTAATTGTAGCTAGCGGGCAAGAGACCCAGTACTTC.

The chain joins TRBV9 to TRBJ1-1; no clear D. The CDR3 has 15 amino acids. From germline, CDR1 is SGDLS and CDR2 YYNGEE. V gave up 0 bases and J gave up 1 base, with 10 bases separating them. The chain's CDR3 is CASSVGFVSNTEAFF. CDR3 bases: TGTGCCAGCAGCGTAGGGTTCGTCTCGAACACTGAAGCTTTCTTT.

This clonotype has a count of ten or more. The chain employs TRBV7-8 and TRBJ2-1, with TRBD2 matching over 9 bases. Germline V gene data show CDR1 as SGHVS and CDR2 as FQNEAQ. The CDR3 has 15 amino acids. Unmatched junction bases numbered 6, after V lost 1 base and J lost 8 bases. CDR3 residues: CASSLGSVAGDEQFF. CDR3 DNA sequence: TGTGCCAGCAGCTTAGGAAGCGTAGCGGGGGATGAGCAGTTCTTC.

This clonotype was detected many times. Here the CDR3 reads CASSLEGEAFF. The CDR3, as DNA: TGTGCCAGCAGTTTGGAGGGTGAAGCTTTCTTT. This chain joins TRBV6-5 and TRBJ1-1, with unresolved D. V shed 4 bases and J shed 7 bases, with 7 bases lying between them. The CDR3 totals 11 residues. Germline values: CDR1 MNHEY, CDR2 SVGAGI.

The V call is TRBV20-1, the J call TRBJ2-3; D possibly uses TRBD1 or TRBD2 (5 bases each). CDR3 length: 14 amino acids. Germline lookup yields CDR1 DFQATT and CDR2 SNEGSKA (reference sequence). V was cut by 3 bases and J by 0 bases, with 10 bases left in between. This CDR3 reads CSASPGPSTDTQYF. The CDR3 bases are TGCAGTGCTAGTCCGGGGCCCAGCACAGATACGCAGTATTTT.

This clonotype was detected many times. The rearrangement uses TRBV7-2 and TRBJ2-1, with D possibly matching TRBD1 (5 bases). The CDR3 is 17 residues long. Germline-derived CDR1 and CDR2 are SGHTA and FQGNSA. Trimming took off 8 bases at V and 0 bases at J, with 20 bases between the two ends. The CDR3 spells CASGPGGARSSYNEQFF. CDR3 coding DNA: TGTGCCAGCGGACCGGGTGGGGCTCGCAGCTCCTACAATGAGCAGTTCTTC.

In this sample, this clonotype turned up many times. The CDR3 region has the DNA TGTGCCAGTAGTAGGGACAGGGGGCCCACAGATACGCAGTATTTT. Its translation is CASSRDRGPTDTQYF. The chain employs TRBV19 and TRBJ2-3; 12 nucleotides line up with TRBD1. The V and J ends lost 4 bases and 2 bases, in that order; junction bases with no gene match: 1. CDR3 length: 15 residues. The germline V gene has CDR1 LNHDA and CDR2 SQIVND (reference sequence).

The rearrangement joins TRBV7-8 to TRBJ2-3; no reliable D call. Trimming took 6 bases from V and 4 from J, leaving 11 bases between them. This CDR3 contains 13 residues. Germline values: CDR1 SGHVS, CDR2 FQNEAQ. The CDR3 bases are TGTGCCAGCAGGACAACGGCCGCAGATACGCAGTATTTT. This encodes CASRTTAADTQYF.

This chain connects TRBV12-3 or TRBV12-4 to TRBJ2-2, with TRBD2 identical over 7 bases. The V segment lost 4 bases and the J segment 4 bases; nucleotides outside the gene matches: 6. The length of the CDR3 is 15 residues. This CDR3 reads CASSSTGTTTGELFF. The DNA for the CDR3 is TGTGCCAGCAGTTCCACCGGGACTACCACCGGGGAGCTGTTTTTT.